Below are 25 T cell receptor beta chains sequenced from a single sample in a study of blood T cell repertoires in COVID-19. Profiled with immunoSEQ multiplex PCR; TCRdb holds only in-frame clones, not every one. The sample records fewer than 90,000 clones, about 90% being singletons. Specimen: peripheral blood. The source of these receptors is a male donor with acute or convalescent COVID-19.

The genes are TRBV6-5 and TRBJ2-1, with a possible D match to TRBD1 (7 bases). Trimming pared 9 bases from V and 9 bases from J, leaving 18 bases between. Germline values: CDR1 MNHEY, CDR2 SVGAGI. The CDR3 runs 13 residues. The CDR3 DNA reads TGTGCCAGTCATGGAGGGGGCAGGGGTGAGCAGTTCTTC. It encodes CASHGGGRGEQFF.

The gene calls are TRBV5-1 and TRBJ1-5; no definite D call. Trimming left V 0 bases short and J 2 bases short, with 9 bases between. Germline values: CDR1 SGHRS, CDR2 YFSETQ. This CDR3 contains 15 residues. CDR3 amino acids: CASSLGGEGNQPQHF. CDR3 nucleotides: TGCGCCAGCAGCTTGGGCGGGGAGGGCAATCAGCCCCAGCATTTT.

CDR3 coding DNA: TGTGCCAGCACACAGGGGGGGAATGAAAAACTGTTTTTT. It translates to CASTQGGNEKLFF. The chain couples TRBV6-5 to TRBJ1-4; the match to TRBD1 covers 8 bases. V lost 7 bases and J lost 5; bases outside the gene matches: 3. This CDR3 contains 13 residues. Germline CDR1 MNHEY, CDR2 SVGAGI.

The chain carries TRBV5-8 and TRBJ2-5; D is uncertain. The CDR3 runs 13 residues. V was trimmed by 0 bases and J by 2 bases, leaving 5 bases between them. Looked up from germline, CDR1 is SGHTS and CDR2 is YDEGEE. This chain's CDR3 is CASSLVAQETQYF. CDR3 DNA: TGTGCCAGCAGCTTGGTCGCGCAAGAGACCCAGTACTTC.

The chain has TRBV6-5 and TRBJ2-1; 10 nucleotides line up with TRBD2. The ends lost 4 bases at V and 5 bases at J; junction bases unmatched: 8. The CDR3 consists of 16 residues. Germline CDR1 reads MNHEY; CDR2 reads SVGAGI. CDR3 in DNA: TGTGCCAGCAGTTCCCTTAGCGGGGGGATGAACAATGAGCAGTTCTTC. This codes for CASSSLSGGMNNEQFF.

The rearrangement uses TRBV10-3 and TRBJ2-3; maybe TRBD1 (6 bases). The CDR3 has 14 residues. Deletions cut 4 bases from V and 1 base from J, with 9 bases between. Germline V lookup: CDR1 ENHRY, CDR2 SYGVKD. CDR3 sequence reads: CAISGAGGTDTQYF. As DNA, the CDR3 is TGTGCCATCAGTGGGGCAGGGGGCACAGATACGCAGTATTTT.

The genes are TRBV25-1 and TRBJ2-3, with TRBD2 matching over 8 bases. The J segment lost 1 base and the V segment lost 1 base, leaving 1 base of the junction unmatched. Germline CDR1 is MGHDK and CDR2 is SYGVNS. The CDR3 is 15 amino acids. In DNA, the CDR3 is TGTGCCAGCAGTGAATCGGGGGGGCGCACAGATACGCAGTATTTT. Protein sequence: CASSESGGRTDTQYF.

V and J are TRBV21-1 and TRBJ1-1; the table assigns TRBD1, which was not confirmed against the DNA. TRBV21-1 is reported as a pseudogene. This CDR3 region has 15 residues. CDR3 coding DNA: TGTGCCAGCAGCAGGACAGGGGAGGGGAACACTGAAGCTTTCTTT. Translation: CASSRTGEGNTEAFF.

Note on this clone: A junction end diverges from the germline sequence, so it may reflect a read error. This CDR3 is CASSPLAGGRTGELFF. Written as DNA, the CDR3 is TGTGCTAGCAGCCCCCTAGCGGGGGGTCGGACCGGGGAGCTGTTTTTT. The chain links TRBV7-7 to TRBJ2-2; 11 positions match TRBD2. Germline CDR1 is SSHAT and CDR2 is FNYEAQ (reference sequence). There are 16 residues in the CDR3.

The chain combines TRBV11-2 with TRBJ1-6; D gene ambiguous. Trimming removed 5 bases from V and 8 bases from J, with 10 bases in between. The CDR3 consists of 13 residues. CDR1 is SGHAT, CDR2 FQNNGV, per germline. This chain's CDR3 is CASSPRPDSPLHF. The DNA of the CDR3 is TGTGCCAGCAGCCCGAGGCCTGATTCACCCCTCCACTTT.

The V and J genes are TRBV10-3 and TRBJ1-3; D ambiguous. CDR3 length: 14 residues. Germline CDR1 reads ENHRY; CDR2 reads SYGVKD. The germline V and J ends were trimmed by 3 bases and 5 bases, with 11 bases remaining between them. CDR3 nucleotide sequence: TGTGCCATCAGTGACAACCGGGATCGAAACACCATATATTTT. Encoded protein: CAISDNRDRNTIYF.

The chain couples TRBV5-1 to TRBJ1-2; 8 bases are a match to TRBD1. The germline V gene encodes CDR1 SGHRS and CDR2 YFSETQ. There are 14 residues in the CDR3. V dropped 0 bases and J dropped 8; count of bases not matched to a gene: 6. In DNA, the CDR3 is TGCGCCAGCAGCTTGGGGGGGACAGGAGAAGGCTACACCTTC. It codes for CASSLGGTGEGYTF.

The gene calls are TRBV19 and TRBJ1-4, with no clear D. This CDR3 region has 11 residues. Germline loops: CDR1 LNHDA, CDR2 SQIVND (reference sequence). The V end was cut by 8 bases, the J end by 11 bases, with 12 bases between. The CDR3 coding sequence is TGTGCCAGTCGAGTCGGAGAGAAACTGTTTTTT. This sequence encodes CASRVGEKLFF. Together with reference TRBV19 and TRBJ1-4, the CDR3 gives the full variable domain: DGGITQSPKYLFRKEGQNVTLSCEQNLNHDAMYWYRQDPGQGLRLIYYSQIVNDFQKGDIAEGYSVSREKKESFPLTVTSAQKNPTAFYLCASRVGEKLFFGSGTQLSVL.

The sample holds a few counts of this clone. V gene TRBV19 combines with J gene TRBJ1-3, with a tentative D call TRBD1 (5 bases). The CDR3 extends over 17 amino acids. Germline CDR1 and CDR2: LNHDA and SQIVND (reference sequence). Trimming took off 5 bases at V and 3 bases at J, with 20 bases between the two ends. CDR3 region: CASSLYGGGISGNTIYF. In nucleotides, the CDR3 is TGTGCCAGTAGTCTCTACGGCGGGGGGATAAGTGGAAACACCATATATTTT.

The V and J genes are TRBV24-1 and TRBJ1-2; the D gene is possibly TRBD1 (6 bases). V lost 5 bases to trimming and J lost 5 bases, with 14 bases between them. Germline CDR1 and CDR2: KGHDR and SFDVKD. The CDR3 totals 14 residues. CDR3 in amino acids: CATSAADSPYGYTF. CDR3 in DNA: TGTGCCACCAGTGCGGCGGACAGCCCTTATGGCTACACCTTC.

The chain links TRBV19 to TRBJ2-1, with a tentative D call TRBD2 (6 bases). Germline lookup yields CDR1 LNHDA and CDR2 SQIVND (reference sequence). Trimming took off 0 bases at V and 0 bases at J, with 6 bases between the two ends. The CDR3 contains 15 residues. Here the CDR3 reads CASSIDSGSYNEQFF. The CDR3 DNA sequence: TGTGCCAGTAGTATAGATAGCGGCTCCTACAATGAGCAGTTCTTC. The variable domain in full, completed from reference TRBV19 and TRBJ2-1, reads DGGITQSPKYLFRKEGQNVTLSCEQNLNHDAMYWYRQDPGQGLRLIYYSQIVNDFQKGDIAEGYSVSREKKESFPLTVTSAQKNPTAFYLCASSIDSGSYNEQFFGPGTRLTVL.

The rearrangement uses TRBV29-1 and TRBJ1-1; 7 nucleotides match TRBD1. Germline loops: CDR1 SQVTM, CDR2 ANQGSEA. Trimming at V came to 6 bases and at J to 0 bases, leaving 4 bases not matched to a gene. This CDR3 spans 13 amino acids. For the CDR3, the DNA is TGCAGCGTCGTGGGACAGATGAACACTGAAGCTTTCTTT. Encoded protein: CSVVGQMNTEAFF.

V gene TRBV10-3 combines with J gene TRBJ2-7; no firm D call. The V and J ends lost 4 bases and 2 bases respectively, with 9 bases between them. Germline CDR1 ENHRY, CDR2 SYGVKD. There are 13 residues in the CDR3. CDR3 sequence (DNA): TGTGCCATCAGTGTCCTGGGCGCCTACGAGCAGTACTTC. It codes for CAISVLGAYEQYF.

The table lists this clone with a count of one. The chain couples TRBV5-4 to TRBJ2-4; D gene uncertain. Germline loops: CDR1 SGHNT, CDR2 YYREEE (reference sequence). Trimming stripped 3 bases from V and 0 bases from J, with 13 bases between. The CDR3 runs to 16 residues. This CDR3 reads CASSSEDSRAKNIQYF. The CDR3 coding sequence is TGTGCCAGCAGCTCCGAGGATTCACGAGCCAAAAACATTCAGTACTTC. Filled out from reference TRBV5-4 and TRBJ2-4, the complete variable domain reads ETGVTQSPTHLIKTRGQQVTLRCSSQSGHNTVSWYQQALGQGPQFIFQYYREEENGRGNFPPRFSGLQFPNYSSELNVNALELDDSALYLCASSSEDSRAKNIQYFGAGTRLSVL.

The genes are TRBV6-5 and TRBJ2-5; 7 nucleotides agree with TRBD2. This CDR3 has 16 amino acids. V lost 2 bases, J lost 1 base, and 7 bases stayed unmatched. Looked up from germline, CDR1 is MNHEY and CDR2 is SVGAGI. The CDR3 spells CASSYLTSRLQETQYF. The CDR3 nucleotides are TGTGCCAGCAGTTACCTGACTAGCAGACTCCAAGAGACCCAGTACTTC.

The chain employs TRBV5-4 and TRBJ1-3; a possible D gene is TRBD1 (5 bases). The CDR3 is made up of 15 amino acids. V dropped 0 bases and J dropped 3 bases, with 10 bases sitting between them. Germline V gene data show CDR1 as SGHNT and CDR2 as YYREEE (reference sequence). The CDR3 bases are TGTGCCAGCAGCTTGGTGGGCCAGGGTGGAAACACCATATATTTT. As protein: CASSLVGQGGNTIYF.

This clone is deemed medium-sized. The rearrangement joins TRBV7-6 to TRBJ2-3, with 7 nucleotides matching TRBD1. V dropped 6 bases and J dropped 7; count of bases not matched to a gene: 10. Germline values: CDR1 SGHVS, CDR2 FNYEAQ. CDR3 length: 14 residues. This CDR3 reads CASSRSRGRNTQYF. The CDR3 DNA reads TGTGCCAGCAGTCGTTCGAGGGGGCGCAATACGCAGTATTTT.

This chain joins TRBV7-8 and TRBJ1-3, with a weak D call TRBD1 (6 bases). The germline gives CDR1 SGHVS, CDR2 FQNEAQ. Trimming shortened V by 4 bases and J by 4 bases, and 17 bases separated the two germline ends. The CDR3 extends over 16 amino acids. This CDR3 is CASSWGSGGRGNTIYF. The CDR3 bases are TGTGCCAGCAGCTGGGGGAGTGGGGGCCGCGGAAACACCATATATTTT. Together with reference TRBV7-8 and TRBJ1-3, the CDR3 gives the full variable domain: GAGVSQSPRYKVAKRGQDVALRCDPISGHVSLFWYQQALGQGPEFLTYFQNEAQLDKSGLPSDRFFAERPEGSVSTLKIQRTQQEDSAVYLCASSWGSGGRGNTIYFGEGSWLTVV.

The V and J genes are TRBV6-5 and TRBJ1-2, with 9 bases aligning to TRBD1. This CDR3 region has 13 residues. From germline, CDR1 is MNHEY and CDR2 SVGAGI. V trimming: 6 bases; J trimming: 7 bases; junction bases outside the gene matches: 6. The CDR3 loop reads CASRAGTGRGYTF. CDR3 DNA: TGTGCCAGCAGGGCCGGGACAGGGCGTGGCTACACCTTC.

V and J are TRBV18 and TRBJ2-4; 9 bases map to TRBD1. With 1 base clipped from V and 3 bases from J, the junction kept 19 bases outside the gene matches. The V gene's germline CDR1 is KGHSH and CDR2 LQKENI. The CDR3 contains 21 residues. The chain's CDR3 is CASSPRTAGTGSHQGKNIQYF. The CDR3 DNA reads TGTGCCAGCTCACCACGAACCGCCGGGACAGGGTCCCACCAGGGCAAAAACATTCAGTACTTC.